This passage covers 11 T cell receptor beta chains from one sample sequenced in a study of blood T cell repertoires in COVID-19. Method: immunoSEQ multiplex PCR; TCRdb's copy keeps in-frame clones and lacks some. The sample records about 190,000 clones, around 87% being singletons. Sequencing input: peripheral blood. These receptors all stem from a woman aged 18-35 years who had recovered from COVID-19.

This chain uses TRBV7-2 with TRBJ2-2; 8 nucleotides align to TRBD2. V lost 6 bases and J lost 0; bases outside the gene matches: 6. CDR1 and CDR2 (germline): SGHTA, FQGNSA. The CDR3 has 16 residues. CDR3 loop: CASRYTSGANTGELFF. Here the CDR3 DNA reads TGTGCCAGCAGGTACACTAGCGGAGCGAACACCGGGGAGCTGTTTTTT.

Here the CDR3 DNA reads TGTGCCAGCAGTCCTTATAGCTATCCCTACAATGAGCAGTTCTTC. This gives the protein CASSPYSYPYNEQFF. The chain employs TRBV21-1 and TRBJ2-1; whether TRBD2, the table's D call, matches the DNA was not checked. TRBV21-1 corresponds to a pseudogene. The CDR3 contains 15 residues.

Notes on this clone: At one end, the junction sequence differs from germline, possibly due to a read error. The chain joins TRBV5-4 to TRBJ2-1; D may be TRBD1 (6 bases). There are 13 residues in the CDR3. CDR1 and CDR2 from the germline V gene are SGHNT and YYREEE (reference sequence). The CDR3 sequence is CASSLDRDNEQFF. The DNA of the CDR3 is TGTGCCAGCAGTTTGGACAGAGACAATGAGCAGTTCTTC.

This chain links TRBV4-2 with TRBJ2-1, with 9 bases fitting TRBD2. The CDR3 is 15 amino acids. V lost 3 bases, J lost 6 bases, and 6 bases stayed unmatched. From germline, CDR1 is LGHNA and CDR2 YNFKEQ. CDR3 coding DNA: TGTGCCAGCAGCCAGGGACTAGCTAGGCCCAATGAGCAGTTCTTC. Translating gives CASSQGLARPNEQFF.

The CDR3 loop reads CASSQSLALNEKLFF. As DNA, the CDR3 is TGTGCCAGCAGCCAAAGTCTAGCACTCAATGAAAAACTGTTTTTT. This rearrangement joins TRBV14 to TRBJ1-4; D gene unclear. CDR1 SGHDN and CDR2 FVKESK come from the germline V gene. The CDR3 is 15 residues long. The V and J ends lost 2 bases and 5 bases respectively, with 12 bases between them.

The chain couples TRBV6-5 to TRBJ1-3; D gene ambiguous. V shed 7 bases and J shed 0 bases, with 10 bases lying between them. The CDR3 totals 14 residues. CDR1 MNHEY and CDR2 SVGAGI come from the germline V gene. DNA of the CDR3: TGTGCCAGCACCCCCGGGGACTCTGGAAACACCATATATTTT. Amino acids: CASTPGDSGNTIYF.

The chain couples TRBV18 to TRBJ2-7, with 8 nucleotides matching TRBD1. The CDR3 length is 16 residues. Germline CDR1 reads KGHSH; CDR2 reads LQKENI. With 2 bases clipped from V and 2 bases from J, the junction kept 8 bases outside the gene matches. This chain's CDR3 is CASSPAGGTGAYEQYF. In DNA, the CDR3 is TGTGCCAGCTCACCAGCTGGAGGGACAGGAGCCTACGAGCAGTACTTC. The full variable domain, its missing parts supplied by reference TRBV18 and TRBJ2-7, is NAGVMQNPRHLVRRRGQEARLRCSPMKGHSHVYWYRQLPEEGLKFMVYLQKENIIDESGMPKERFSAEFPKEGPSILRIQQVVRGDSAAYFCASSPAGGTGAYEQYFGPGTRLTVT.

The chain combines TRBV18 with TRBJ1-5; D is unclear. V shed 3 bases and J shed 3 bases, with 9 bases lying between them. This CDR3 region has 14 residues. Looked up from germline, CDR1 is KGHSH and CDR2 is LQKENI. The CDR3 reads CASSPSQDNQPQHF. The CDR3 DNA follows: TGTGCCAGCTCACCTTCCCAGGACAATCAGCCCCAGCATTTT.

The chain combines TRBV7-9 with TRBJ2-3; D is possibly TRBD2 (6 bases). The length of the CDR3 is 13 residues. Germline CDR1 SEHNR, CDR2 FQNEAQ (reference sequence). V gave up 8 bases and J gave up 1 base, with 10 bases separating them. The CDR3 coding sequence is TGTGCCAGCCGGACGGGGGGCACAGATACGCAGTATTTT. Translated: CASRTGGTDTQYF.

This rearrangement joins TRBV5-1 to TRBJ2-3, with 7 bases aligning to TRBD1. Germline lookup yields CDR1 SGHRS and CDR2 YFSETQ. Trimming took 2 bases from V and 2 from J; bases not matched to a gene: 2. The CDR3 consists of 14 residues. For the CDR3, the DNA is TGCGCCAGCAGCTTTGGGACAGACACAGATACGCAGTATTTT. This gives the protein CASSFGTDTDTQYF.

The J gene is TRBJ2-2, the V gene TRBV2; 10 bases match TRBD2. The CDR3 length is 16 residues. Germline CDR1 is SNHLY and CDR2 is FYNNEI. The J segment lost 5 bases and the V segment lost 4 bases, leaving 7 bases of the junction unmatched. CDR3 loop: CASSVTSGTGTGELFF. In nucleotides, the CDR3 is TGTGCCAGCAGTGTTACTAGCGGGACGGGAACCGGGGAGCTGTTTTTT.